Detailed here is one T cell receptor (beta chain). Repertoires were generated with immunoSEQ multiplex PCR, while TCRdb's copy carries only in-frame clones and drops some. The sample holds some 66,000 clones, 60% to 80% seen once. These data are taken from a study of OX40 agonist ivuxolimab in advanced cancers. The source is an adult with an advanced solid tumor such as melanoma, head and neck, liver or kidney cancer. Sequenced material: CD4+ or CD8+ T cells sorted from blood, taken in a trial of the OX40 agonist ivuxolimab.

The CDR3 sequence: CASSPMGTGGSREQFF. In nucleotides, the CDR3 is TGTGCCAGCAGCCCGATGGGGACAGGGGGCTCTCGCGAGCAGTTCTTC. The chain links TRBV4-2 to TRBJ2-1; TRBD1 aligns across 12 bases. Germline V gene data show CDR1 as LGHNA and CDR2 as YNFKEQ. With V trimmed by 4 bases and J by 10 bases, 11 bases remained unmatched. The CDR3 length is 16 residues.